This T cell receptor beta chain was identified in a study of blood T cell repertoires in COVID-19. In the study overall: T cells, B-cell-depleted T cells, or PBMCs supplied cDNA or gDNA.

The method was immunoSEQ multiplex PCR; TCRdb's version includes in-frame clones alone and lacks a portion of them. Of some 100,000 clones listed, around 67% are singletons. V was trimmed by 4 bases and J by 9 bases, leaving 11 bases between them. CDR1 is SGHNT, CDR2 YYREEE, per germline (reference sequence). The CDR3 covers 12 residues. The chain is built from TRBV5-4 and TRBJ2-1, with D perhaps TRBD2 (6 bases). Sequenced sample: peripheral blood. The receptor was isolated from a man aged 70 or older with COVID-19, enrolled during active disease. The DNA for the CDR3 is TGTGCCAGCAGCGGATCTAGCGTTGAGCAGTTCTTC. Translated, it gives CASSGSSVEQFF.